Shown below are 18 T cell receptor beta chains from a single sample sequenced in a study of molecular identifiers for immune sequencing clone quantification. TCRdb used MiXCR to reprocess the PCR reads, holding one entry per CDR3 protein. This sample has 550,000 to 750,000 distinct CDR3 sequences, with about 20% found just once. The sequenced sample consisted of naive CD8+ T cells from blood, with Jurkat cell RNA spiked in. Indicated subset: FACS-sorted CD8+CD4-CCR7+CD45RA+ naive T cells. These receptors originate from a human donor in good health. Some libraries in this study had Jurkat cell RNA spiked in.

To note about this clonotype: The germline gene is not matched at one end of the junction; a read error may be the cause. This chain links TRBV6-4 with TRBJ2-2, with 12 bases that match TRBD2. This CDR3 has 15 amino acids. From germline, CDR1 is MRHNA and CDR2 SNTAGT. CDR3 sequence reads: CAGSASGGVYGELFF. The CDR3 DNA reads as TGTGCCGGCAGTGCTAGCGGGGGGGTGTACGGGGAGCTGTTTTTT.

This clonotype turned up a few times. The chain couples TRBV3-1 to TRBJ2-6; D call uncertain. The CDR3 loop spans 18 amino acids. Looked up from germline, CDR1 is LGHDT and CDR2 is YNNKEL (reference sequence). The V end was cut by 4 bases, the J end by 4 bases, with 20 bases between. The CDR3 nucleotides read TGTGCCAGCAGCCGCGGTCGGTGGGATAGGGCCGGGGCCAACGTCCTGACTTTC. Translating gives CASSRGRWDRAGANVLTF.

Concerning this clonotype: This clone may be a read error of a much larger clone one base away. In this CDR3 the conserved last residue, phenylalanine or tryptophan, is missing, so a read error is likely. The CDR3 DNA follows: TGTGCCAGCAGTTCCCTAACCCAAGAGACCCAGTACCTC. It is translated as CASSSLTQETQYL. The chain links TRBV27 to TRBJ2-5; D gene unclear. CDR1 is MNHEY and CDR2 is SMNVEV in the germline V gene (reference sequence). V was shortened by 4 bases and J by 1 base, with 7 bases between the two germline ends. This CDR3 contains 13 residues.

This clonotype occurred once. The junction and the germline gene differ at one end; a read error may be behind it. This chain connects TRBV19 to TRBJ2-2; possibly TRBD2 for D (5 bases). This CDR3 contains 11 residues. Germline CDR1 LNHDA, CDR2 SQIVND (reference sequence). This CDR3 is CASSGTGERFF. The CDR3 DNA reads TGTGCCAGTAGTGGCACCGGGGAGCGGTTTTTT.

At least ten counts were recorded for this clonotype. This chain uses TRBV7-8 with TRBJ2-3, with D possibly being TRBD1 (6 bases). Trimming left V 1 base short and J 0 bases short, with 17 bases between. Germline assignment: CDR1 SGHVS and CDR2 FQNEAQ. The CDR3 has 18 residues. CDR3 region: CASSLDRSTGSSTDTQYF. The CDR3 DNA reads TGTGCCAGCAGCTTAGACAGGTCGACAGGAAGTAGCACAGATACGCAGTATTTT.

In its sample, this clonotype was seen a few times. This rearrangement joins TRBV20-1 to TRBJ1-1; a weak D match, TRBD1 (6 bases). The CDR3 has 14 amino acids. V was cut by 6 bases and J by 0 bases, with 14 bases left in between. Germline V gene data show CDR1 as DFQATT and CDR2 as SNEGSKA (reference sequence). CDR3 in DNA: TGCAGTGCCCCTGTGGACAGCTTGAACACTGAAGCTTTCTTT. Amino acids: CSAPVDSLNTEAFF.

V gene TRBV10-1 combines with J gene TRBJ2-7; D possibly corresponds to TRBD2 (5 bases). The CDR3 covers 13 residues. V was shortened by 7 bases and J by 6 bases, with 16 bases between the two germline ends. The germline V gene has CDR1 WNHNN and CDR2 SYGVQD (reference sequence). CDR3 nucleotide sequence: TGCGCCAGCATGGAGGAGCGTACGTGCGAGCAGTACTTC. This translates into CASMEERTCEQYF.

This clonotype was found many times. The chain recombines TRBV29-1 with TRBJ2-7, with 9 bases matching TRBD1. There are 16 residues in the CDR3. Germline-derived CDR1 and CDR2 are SQVTM and ANQGSEA. The junction had 15 bases not matched to a gene; V was cut back by 6 bases and J by 3 bases. The CDR3 DNA reads TGCAGCGTCCGAACCGGGACAGGGCGCCAAGGCTACGAGCAGTACTTC. This encodes CSVRTGTGRQGYEQYF.

The J gene is TRBJ1-2, the V gene TRBV5-4; TRBD1 matches 7 bases. The CDR3 totals 16 residues. CDR1 is SGHNT, CDR2 YYREEE, per germline (reference sequence). V dropped 4 bases and J dropped 8; count of bases not matched to a gene: 17. The CDR3 DNA reads TGTGCCAGCAGCGCGGAGGGGGCCAGGGGTATTGAAGGCTACACCTTC. Protein: CASSAEGARGIEGYTF.

Only a few counts were recorded for this clonotype. The V and J genes are TRBV21-1 and TRBJ2-7; the DNA was not used to check the table's D call, TRBD2. TRBV21-1 is a listed pseudogene. The CDR3 contains 14 residues. This CDR3 reads CASKRRGEAYEQYF. As DNA, the CDR3 is TGTGCCAGCAAGAGGCGGGGGGAGGCCTACGAGCAGTACTTC.

This clonotype appeared a few times. The chain uses TRBV5-3 and TRBJ1-1, with 9 bases that match TRBD1. TRBV5-3 is flagged as an ORF with uncertain function. The CDR3 extends over 12 amino acids. CDR3: CTGQQGADEAFF. In DNA, the CDR3 is TGTACCGGCCAACAGGGGGCAGATGAAGCTTTCTTT.

This clonotype was seen repeatedly, ten times or more. The chain combines TRBV20-1 with TRBJ2-7; possibly TRBD1 for D (5 bases). The CDR3 contains 15 residues. V was clipped by 0 bases and J by 4 bases, with 16 bases between them. The germline V gene has CDR1 DFQATT and CDR2 SNEGSKA (reference sequence). The CDR3 nucleotides are TGCAGTGCTAGAGATCCAGGACAATCCGTTTACGAGCAGTACTTC. As protein: CSARDPGQSVYEQYF.

This clonotype appeared a few times. The chain combines TRBV4-1 with TRBJ1-4, with TRBD1 matching 9 bases. Germline CDR1 MGHRA, CDR2 YSYEKL. The CDR3 runs 17 residues. J was trimmed by 8 bases and V by 0 bases; bases with no gene match: 10. CDR3 amino acids: CASSQERGGTGFEKLFF. DNA of the CDR3: TGCGCCAGCAGCCAAGAGAGGGGAGGGACAGGGTTCGAAAAACTGTTTTTT.

This clonotype was observed many times. The gene calls are TRBV20-1 and TRBJ2-1, with TRBD2 as a possible D gene (6 bases). The germline V gene has CDR1 DFQATT and CDR2 SNEGSKA (reference sequence). V lost 0 bases and J lost 8, with 20 bases in between. CDR3 length equals 16 residues. For the CDR3, the DNA is TGCAGTGCTAGAGATCCCCCCGGGAGCTACTCCCATGAGCAGTTCTTC. It is translated as CSARDPPGSYSHEQFF.

This clonotype occurred many times. The junction departs from germline at one end; a sequencing error may be responsible. The chain couples TRBV7-9 to TRBJ2-7; D is uncertain. The CDR3 runs 11 residues. Looked up from germline, CDR1 is SEHNR and CDR2 is FQNEAQ (reference sequence). CDR3 sequence reads: CASSLGAGSHF. The CDR3 bases are TGTGCCAGCAGCTTAGGGGCAGGTAGCCACTTC.

J is TRBJ2-2 and V is TRBV19, with a weak D call TRBD2 (6 bases). CDR3 length: 18 amino acids. V gave up 0 bases and J gave up 6 bases, with 20 bases separating them. Germline-derived CDR1 and CDR2 are LNHDA and SQIVND (reference sequence). The CDR3 reads CASSIDSVGLGLSGELFF. CDR3 nucleotide sequence: TGTGCCAGTAGTATAGATTCCGTGGGACTGGGATTGTCCGGGGAGCTGTTTTTT.

Comment on this clonotype: Given a much more abundant clone one base away, this may be a read error. V gene TRBV6-5 combines with J gene TRBJ2-7; 13 positions match TRBD2. The CDR3 length is 15 residues. Germline CDR1 and CDR2: MNHEY and SVGAGI. The CDR3 loop is CASNYGLAGAYEQYF. The DNA of the CDR3 is TGTGCCAGCAATTACGGACTAGCGGGGGCCTACGAGCAGTACTTC.

A remark on this clonotype: A read error may explain this, as a much larger clone is one base away. The CDR3 region is CATSDRSSTDTQYF. CDR3 coding DNA: TGTGCCACCAGTGACAGATCTAGCACAGATACGCAGTATTTT. The chain carries TRBV24-1 and TRBJ2-3; the D is unclear. Germline assignment: CDR1 KGHDR and CDR2 SFDVKD. The length of the CDR3 is 14 residues. V was pared by 4 bases and J by 0 bases, with 7 bases between.